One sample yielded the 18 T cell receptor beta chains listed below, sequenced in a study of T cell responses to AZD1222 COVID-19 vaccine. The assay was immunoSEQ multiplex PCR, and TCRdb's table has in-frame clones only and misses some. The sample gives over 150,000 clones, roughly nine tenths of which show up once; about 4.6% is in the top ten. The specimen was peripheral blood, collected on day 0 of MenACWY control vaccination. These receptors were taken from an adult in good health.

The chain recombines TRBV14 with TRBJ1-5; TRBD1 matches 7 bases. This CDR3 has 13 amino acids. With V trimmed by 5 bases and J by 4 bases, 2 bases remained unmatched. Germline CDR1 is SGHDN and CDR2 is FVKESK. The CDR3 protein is CASSLGQNQPQHF. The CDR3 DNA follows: TGTGCCAGCAGCTTGGGACAGAATCAGCCCCAGCATTTT. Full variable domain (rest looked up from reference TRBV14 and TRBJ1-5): EAGVTQFPSHSVIEKGQTVTLRCDPISGHDNLYWYRRVMGKEIKFLLHFVKESKQDESGMPNNRFLAERTGGTYSTLKVQPAELEDSGVYFCASSLGQNQPQHFGDGTRLSIL.

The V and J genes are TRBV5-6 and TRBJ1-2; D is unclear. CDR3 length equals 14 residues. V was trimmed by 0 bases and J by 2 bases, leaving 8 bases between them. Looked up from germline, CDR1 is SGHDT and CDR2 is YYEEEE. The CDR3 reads CASSLEVGNYGYTF. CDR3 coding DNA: TGTGCCAGCAGCTTGGAGGTCGGCAACTATGGCTACACCTTC. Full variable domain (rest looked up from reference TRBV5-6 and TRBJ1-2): DAGVTQSPTHLIKTRGQQVTLRCSPKSGHDTVSWYQQALGQGPQFIFQYYEEEERQRGNFPDRFSGHQFPNYSSELNVNALLLGDSALYLCASSLEVGNYGYTFGSGTRLTVV.

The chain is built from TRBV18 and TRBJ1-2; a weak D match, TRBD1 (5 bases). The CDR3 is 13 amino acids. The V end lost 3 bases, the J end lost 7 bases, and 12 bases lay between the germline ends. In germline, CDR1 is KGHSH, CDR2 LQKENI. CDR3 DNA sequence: TGTGCCAGCTCACCTGCCAGGGAGGGTGGCTACACCTTC. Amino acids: CASSPAREGGYTF.

CDR3: CASSRGMNQPQHF. The CDR3 region has the DNA TGTGCCAGCAGCAGGGGAATGAATCAGCCCCAGCATTTT. The chain carries TRBV11-3 and TRBJ1-5, with a weak D call TRBD1 (5 bases). This CDR3 region has 13 residues. CDR1 and CDR2 (germline): SGHNT, YENEEA. The V gene lost 5 bases and the J gene lost 4 bases, with 9 bases spanning the gap.

The CDR3 protein is CASSVQGNGANVLTF. The CDR3 DNA sequence: TGTGCCAGCAGCGTACAGGGGAATGGGGCCAACGTCCTGACTTTC. The chain combines TRBV9 with TRBJ2-6; weak D call: TRBD1 (6 bases). Germline V lookup: CDR1 SGDLS, CDR2 YYNGEE. This CDR3 contains 15 residues. V lost 1 base and J 3 bases, leaving 8 bases between the germline ends.

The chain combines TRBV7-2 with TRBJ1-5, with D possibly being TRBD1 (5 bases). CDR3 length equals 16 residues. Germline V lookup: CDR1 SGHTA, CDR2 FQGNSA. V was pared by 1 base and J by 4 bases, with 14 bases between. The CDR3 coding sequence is TGTGCCAGCAGCTTAGTAGGGGTGGATTTTAATCAGCCCCAGCATTTT. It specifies CASSLVGVDFNQPQHF. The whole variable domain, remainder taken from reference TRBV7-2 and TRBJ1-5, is GAGVSQSPSNKVTEKGKDVELRCDPISGHTALYWYRQSLGQGLEFLIYFQGNSAPDKSGLPSDRFSAERTGGSVSTLTIQRTQQEDSAVYLCASSLVGVDFNQPQHFGDGTRLSIL.

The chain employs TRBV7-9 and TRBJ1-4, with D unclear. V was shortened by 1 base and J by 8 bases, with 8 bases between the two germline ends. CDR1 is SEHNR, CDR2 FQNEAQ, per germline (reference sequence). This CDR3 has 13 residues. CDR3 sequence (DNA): TGTGCCAGCAGCTTAGGGAGTTACGAAAAACTGTTTTTT. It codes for CASSLGSYEKLFF.

The chain's CDR3 is CASSVGATSSYEQYF. The CDR3 DNA reads as TGTGCCAGCAGCGTAGGGGCCACGAGCTCCTACGAGCAGTACTTC. The genes are TRBV9 and TRBJ2-7; no reliable D call. CDR3 length: 15 residues. The germline V gene encodes CDR1 SGDLS and CDR2 YYNGEE. V lost 0 bases to trimming and J lost 0 bases, with 10 bases between them.

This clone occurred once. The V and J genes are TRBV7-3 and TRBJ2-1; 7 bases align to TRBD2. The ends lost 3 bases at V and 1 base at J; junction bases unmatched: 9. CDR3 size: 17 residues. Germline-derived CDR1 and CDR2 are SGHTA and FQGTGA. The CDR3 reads CASSFSSGQGSYNEQFF. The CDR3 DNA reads TGTGCCAGCAGCTTTTCTAGCGGCCAAGGATCCTACAATGAGCAGTTCTTC.

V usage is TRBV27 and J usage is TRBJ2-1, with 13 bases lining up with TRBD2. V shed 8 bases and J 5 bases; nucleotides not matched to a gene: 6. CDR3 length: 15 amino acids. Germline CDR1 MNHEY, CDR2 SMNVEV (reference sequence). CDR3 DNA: TGTGCCAGCCGCCGACTAGCGGGAGGACACAATGAGCAGTTCTTC. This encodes CASRRLAGGHNEQFF.

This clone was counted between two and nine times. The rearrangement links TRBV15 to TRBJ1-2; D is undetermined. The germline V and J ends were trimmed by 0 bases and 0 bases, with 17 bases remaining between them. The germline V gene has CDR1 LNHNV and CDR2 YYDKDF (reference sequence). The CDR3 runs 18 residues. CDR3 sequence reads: CATSRDRAGRLANYGYTF. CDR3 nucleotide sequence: TGTGCCACCAGCAGAGATCGGGCAGGACGGCTTGCTAACTATGGCTACACCTTC.

CDR3 in DNA: TGTGCCAGCAGCGGGGACAGGGGGTTTACCGGGGAGCTGTTTTTT. Translated: CASSGDRGFTGELFF. The chain couples TRBV7-2 to TRBJ2-2; 11 nucleotides align to TRBD1. Trimming at V came to 5 bases and at J to 5 bases, leaving 4 bases not matched to a gene. The CDR3 is made up of 15 amino acids. Germline V gene data show CDR1 as SGHTA and CDR2 as FQGNSA.

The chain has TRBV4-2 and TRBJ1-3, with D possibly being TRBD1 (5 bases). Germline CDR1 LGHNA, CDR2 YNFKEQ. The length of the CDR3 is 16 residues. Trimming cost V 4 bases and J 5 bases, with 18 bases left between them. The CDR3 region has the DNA TGTGCCAGCAGCCTTGAGGCCGGGGGTGAGAGAAACACCATATATTTT. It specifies CASSLEAGGERNTIYF.

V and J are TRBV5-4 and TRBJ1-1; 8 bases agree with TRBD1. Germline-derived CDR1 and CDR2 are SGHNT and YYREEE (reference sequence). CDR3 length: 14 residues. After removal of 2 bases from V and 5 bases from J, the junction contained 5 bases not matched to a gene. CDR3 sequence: CASSLGQGRTEAFF. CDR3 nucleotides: TGTGCCAGCAGCTTAGGACAGGGAAGAACTGAAGCTTTCTTT.

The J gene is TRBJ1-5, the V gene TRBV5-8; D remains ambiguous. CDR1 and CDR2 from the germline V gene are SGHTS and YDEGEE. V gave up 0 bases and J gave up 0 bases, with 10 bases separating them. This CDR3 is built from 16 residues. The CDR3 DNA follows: TGTGCCAGCAGCTTGGTTATCAGCTATAGCAATCAGCCCCAGCATTTT. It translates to CASSLVISYSNQPQHF.

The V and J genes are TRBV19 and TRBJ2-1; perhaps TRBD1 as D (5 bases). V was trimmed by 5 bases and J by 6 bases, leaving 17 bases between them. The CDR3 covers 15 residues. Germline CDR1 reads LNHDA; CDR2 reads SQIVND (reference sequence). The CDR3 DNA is TGTGCCAGTAGTCCTCGAGACAGCTGGGGCAATGAGCAGTTCTTC. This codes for CASSPRDSWGNEQFF.

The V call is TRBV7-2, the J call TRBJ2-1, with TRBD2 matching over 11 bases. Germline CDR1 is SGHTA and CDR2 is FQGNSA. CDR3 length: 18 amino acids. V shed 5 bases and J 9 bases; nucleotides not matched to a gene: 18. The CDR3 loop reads CASSGRLAGPSTGSEQFF. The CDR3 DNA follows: TGTGCCAGCAGCGGACGACTAGCGGGACCCTCGACTGGCAGTGAGCAGTTCTTC.

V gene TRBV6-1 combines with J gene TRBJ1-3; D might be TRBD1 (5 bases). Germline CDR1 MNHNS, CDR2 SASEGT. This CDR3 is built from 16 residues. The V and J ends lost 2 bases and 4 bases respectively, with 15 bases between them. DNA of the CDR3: TGTGCCAGCAGTGAAATGGACAAGTACGCGGGAAACACCATATATTTT. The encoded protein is CASSEMDKYAGNTIYF.